In this sample, the clone carrying this T cell receptor beta chain turned up once. This specimen belongs to a study of blood T cell repertoires in COVID-19. The CDR3 sequence is 13 residues long. V was shortened by 4 bases and J by 7 bases, with 11 bases between the two germline ends. Germline loops: CDR1 LNHDA, CDR2 SQIVND (reference sequence). Sequenced by immunoSEQ multiplex PCR; TCRdb stores in-frame clones only, minus some. The table lists 80,000 to 100,000 clones, 60% to 85% of them singletons. The chain couples TRBV19 to TRBJ1-5; unclear D gene. This receptor was identified in a human donor in a cohort sampled during active COVID-19. The sequenced material came from peripheral blood. This CDR3 reads CASSSVLSQPQHF. In DNA form, the CDR3 reads TGTGCCAGTAGTAGCGTGTTAAGCCAGCCCCAGCATTTT.